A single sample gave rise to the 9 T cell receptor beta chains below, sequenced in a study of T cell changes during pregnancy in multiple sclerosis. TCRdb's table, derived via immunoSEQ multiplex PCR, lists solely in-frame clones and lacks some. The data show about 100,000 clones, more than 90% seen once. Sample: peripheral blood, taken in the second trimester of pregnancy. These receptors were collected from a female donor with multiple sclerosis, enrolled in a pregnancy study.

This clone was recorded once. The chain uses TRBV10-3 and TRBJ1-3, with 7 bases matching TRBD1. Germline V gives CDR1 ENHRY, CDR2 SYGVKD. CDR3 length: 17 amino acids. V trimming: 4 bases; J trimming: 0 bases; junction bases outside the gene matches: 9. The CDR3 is CAISAVGTASSGNTIYF. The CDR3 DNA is TGTGCCATCAGTGCCGTCGGGACAGCAAGCTCTGGAAACACCATATATTTT.

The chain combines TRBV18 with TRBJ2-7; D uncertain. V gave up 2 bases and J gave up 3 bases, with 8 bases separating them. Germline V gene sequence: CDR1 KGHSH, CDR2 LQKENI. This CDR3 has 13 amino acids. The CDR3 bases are TGTGCCAGCTCACCAGGTGCCGGCTACGAGCAGTACTTC. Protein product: CASSPGAGYEQYF. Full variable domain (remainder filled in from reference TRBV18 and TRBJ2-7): NAGVMQNPRHLVRRRGQEARLRCSPMKGHSHVYWYRQLPEEGLKFMVYLQKENIIDESGMPKERFSAEFPKEGPSILRIQQVVRGDSAAYFCASSPGAGYEQYFGPGTRLTVT.

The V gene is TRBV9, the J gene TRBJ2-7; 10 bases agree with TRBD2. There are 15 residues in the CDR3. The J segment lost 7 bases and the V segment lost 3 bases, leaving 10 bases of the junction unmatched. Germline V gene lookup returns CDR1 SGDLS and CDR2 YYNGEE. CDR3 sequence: CASSATGTSAREQYF. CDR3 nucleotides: TGTGCCAGCAGCGCCACCGGGACTAGCGCACGAGAGCAGTACTTC. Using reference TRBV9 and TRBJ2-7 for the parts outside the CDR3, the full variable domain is DSGVTQTPKHLITATGQRVTLRCSPRSGDLSVYWYQQSLDQGLQFLIQYYNGEERAKGNILERFSAQQFPDLHSELNLSSLELGDSALYFCASSATGTSAREQYFGPGTRLTVT.

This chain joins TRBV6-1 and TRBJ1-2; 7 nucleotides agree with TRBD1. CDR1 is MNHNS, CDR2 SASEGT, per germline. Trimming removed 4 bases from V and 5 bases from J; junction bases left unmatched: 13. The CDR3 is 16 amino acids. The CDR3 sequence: CASSAQLQGFPYGYTF. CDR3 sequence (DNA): TGTGCCAGCAGTGCACAACTACAGGGGTTCCCGTATGGCTACACCTTC.

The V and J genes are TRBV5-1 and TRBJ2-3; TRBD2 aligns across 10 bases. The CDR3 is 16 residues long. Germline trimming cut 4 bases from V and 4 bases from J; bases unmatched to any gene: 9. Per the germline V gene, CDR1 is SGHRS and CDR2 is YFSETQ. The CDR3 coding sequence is TGCGCCAGCAGCGTCGACATAGCGGGAGGTGCAGATACGCAGTATTTT. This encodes CASSVDIAGGADTQYF.

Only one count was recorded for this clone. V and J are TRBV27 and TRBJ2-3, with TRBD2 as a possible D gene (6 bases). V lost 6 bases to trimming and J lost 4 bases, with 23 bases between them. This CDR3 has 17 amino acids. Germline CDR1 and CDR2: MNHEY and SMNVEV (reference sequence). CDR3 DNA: TGTGCCAGCAGCCCCCATTTTAGGTCGGGAGAAGCAGATACGCAGTATTTT. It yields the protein CASSPHFRSGEADTQYF.

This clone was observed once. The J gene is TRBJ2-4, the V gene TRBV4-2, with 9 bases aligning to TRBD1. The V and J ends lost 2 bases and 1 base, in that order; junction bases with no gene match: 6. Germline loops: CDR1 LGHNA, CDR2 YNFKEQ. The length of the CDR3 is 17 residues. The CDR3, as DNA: TGTGCCAGCAGCCAAAAACAGGGGGCGATCGCCAAAAACATTCAGTACTTC. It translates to CASSQKQGAIAKNIQYF.

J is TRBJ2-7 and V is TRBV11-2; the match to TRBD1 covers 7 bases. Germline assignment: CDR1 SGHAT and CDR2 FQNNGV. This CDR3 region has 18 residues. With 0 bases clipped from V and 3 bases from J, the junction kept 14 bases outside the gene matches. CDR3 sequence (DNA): TGTGCCAGCAGCTTAGATGGGGAATACCGGGACAGCATCTACGAGCAGTACTTC. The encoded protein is CASSLDGEYRDSIYEQYF. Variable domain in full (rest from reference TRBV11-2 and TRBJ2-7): EAGVAQSPRYKIIEKRQSVAFWCNPISGHATLYWYQQILGQGPKLLIQFQNNGVVDDSQLPKDRFSAERLKGVDSTLKIQPAKLEDSAVYLCASSLDGEYRDSIYEQYFGPGTRLTVT.

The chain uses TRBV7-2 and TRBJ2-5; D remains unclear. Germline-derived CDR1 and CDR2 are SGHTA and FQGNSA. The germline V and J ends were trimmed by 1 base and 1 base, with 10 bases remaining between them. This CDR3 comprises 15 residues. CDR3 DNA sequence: TGTGCCAGCAGCTTAGTCCCGACACTCCAAGAGACCCAGTACTTC. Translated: CASSLVPTLQETQYF.